This T cell receptor beta chain was identified in a study of T cell responses to AZD1222 COVID-19 vaccine. Repertoires were generated with immunoSEQ multiplex PCR, while TCRdb's copy carries only in-frame clones and drops some. This sample has some 98,000 clones, with nearly 90% found just once. Whole-study findings and limits: The donors showed a predominance of white British ancestry and of females, with possible underestimation of clonal diversity.

In regard to this clone: Its antigen is undetermined.

The germline CDR1 and CDR2 sequences are SGHRS and YFSETQ. The CDR3 contains 14 residues. Deletions cut 0 bases from V and 0 bases from J, with 6 bases between. The rearrangement links TRBV5-1 to TRBJ1-1, with D possibly TRBD1 on 5 matching bases. The sequence came from an adult in good health. Sequenced here: peripheral blood, sampled on day 0 of AZD1222 vaccination. As DNA, the CDR3 is TGCGCCAGCAGCTTGGGGACAATGAACACTGAAGCTTTCTTT. Its protein is CASSLGTMNTEAFF.